Listed below are T cell receptor beta chains from one sample, sequenced in a study of beta chain features in type 1 diabetes. The table came from immunoSEQ multiplex PCR; TCRdb's copy has only in-frame clones and leaves some out. The sample has 220,000 or so clones, about 63% seen once; the top ten hold around 0.05%. Sequenced sample: naive CD4+ T cells from blood. These receptors all come from a man between 25 and 39 years old in good health. The CDR3 runs from the conserved cysteine through the conserved F or W. Fields, in order: CDR3 DNA, CDR3 protein, J gene, V gene, clone size, D gene. A D gene is named only where the DNA matches it firmly. Expanded clones get a size class; other rows say once, few or many, or leave the size out.

CDR3 DNA: TGCAGCGGCGCGGACCCAGGGACCGAGCAGTACTTC; CDR3 protein: CSGADPGTEQYF; J gene: TRBJ2-7; V gene: TRBV29-1; clone size: .; D gene: .
CDR3 DNA: TGTGCCAGCAGCCCGCGGACTAGCGGGGGCCCCACAGATACGCAGTATTTT; CDR3 protein: CASSPRTSGGPTDTQYF; J gene: TRBJ2-3; V gene: TRBV5-4; clone size: .; D gene: TRBD2
CDR3 DNA: TGCAGCGCAAGGACTGCTACGAAGGAGCAGTACTTC; CDR3 protein: CSARTATKEQYF; J gene: TRBJ2-7; V gene: TRBV29-1; clone size: few; D gene: .
CDR3 DNA: TGCGCCAGCAGCTCCGGGACTAGCGGGACAGATACGCAGTATTTT; CDR3 protein: CASSSGTSGTDTQYF; J gene: TRBJ2-3; V gene: TRBV5-1; clone size: few; D gene: TRBD2
CDR3 DNA: TGTGCCAGCAGCGTAGCAAATGAGCAGTTCTTC; CDR3 protein: CASSVANEQFF; J gene: TRBJ2-1; V gene: TRBV9; clone size: few; D gene: .
CDR3 DNA: TGTGCCAGCAGTGAAGGACTAGCGGGGCACACAGATACGCAGTATTTT; CDR3 protein: CASSEGLAGHTDTQYF; J gene: TRBJ2-3; V gene: TRBV2; clone size: .; D gene: TRBD2
CDR3 DNA: TGTGCCAGCAGCCCTCACCTATGGGCCAGCTCCTACGAGCAGTACTTC; CDR3 protein: CASSPHLWASSYEQYF; J gene: TRBJ2-7; V gene: TRBV13; clone size: .; D gene: .
CDR3 DNA: TGTGCCACCAGCAGAGAGACGGGGAACTATGGCTACACCTTC; CDR3 protein: CATSRETGNYGYTF; J gene: TRBJ1-2; V gene: TRBV15; clone size: .; D gene: .
CDR3 DNA: TGCAGCGTTTCTCGGACAGCCTACAATGAGCAGTTCTTC; CDR3 protein: CSVSRTAYNEQFF; J gene: TRBJ2-1; V gene: TRBV29-1; clone size: few; D gene: .
CDR3 DNA: TGCAGCGTTGCATATAGGGCGGGGAACACTGAAGCTTTCTTT; CDR3 protein: CSVAYRAGNTEAFF; J gene: TRBJ1-1; V gene: TRBV29-1; clone size: once; D gene: .
CDR3 DNA: TGTGCCACCAGCAGAGATCTAGAGACCCAGTACTTC; CDR3 protein: CATSRDLETQYF; J gene: TRBJ2-5; V gene: TRBV15; clone size: .; D gene: .
CDR3 DNA: TGCAGCGTTGAAACCGAATACAATGAGCAGTTCTTC; CDR3 protein: CSVETEYNEQFF; J gene: TRBJ2-1; V gene: TRBV29-1; clone size: .; D gene: .
CDR3 DNA: TGTGCCAGCAGCGTTGGAGGACTAGGAGTCGCCGGGGAGCTGTTTTTT; CDR3 protein: CASSVGGLGVAGELFF; J gene: TRBJ2-2; V gene: TRBV9; clone size: .; D gene: TRBD2
CDR3 DNA: TGCAGCGTGAGGACAGGGAGTGATGAAAAACTGTTTTTT; CDR3 protein: CSVRTGSDEKLFF; J gene: TRBJ1-4; V gene: TRBV29-1; clone size: .; D gene: TRBD1
CDR3 DNA: TGTGCCATCAGTGAGCAGGGCACCTACGAGCAGTACTTC; CDR3 protein: CAISEQGTYEQYF; J gene: TRBJ2-7; V gene: TRBV10-3; clone size: .; D gene: .
CDR3 DNA: TGTGCCAGCAGTTTAGGGGGGAGTGGAGAGCAGTACTTC; CDR3 protein: CASSLGGSGEQYF; J gene: TRBJ2-7; V gene: TRBV27; clone size: .; D gene: .
CDR3 DNA: TGCAGCGTCGGAGGGACAGGGAAAGAGACCCAGTACTTC; CDR3 protein: CSVGGTGKETQYF; J gene: TRBJ2-5; V gene: TRBV29-1; clone size: .; D gene: TRBD1
CDR3 DNA: TGTGCCTGGAGTGTTCTCAGAGGGAGTTACGAGCAGTACTTC; CDR3 protein: CAWSVLRGSYEQYF; J gene: TRBJ2-7; V gene: TRBV30; clone size: once; D gene: .
CDR3 DNA: TGTGCCAGCAGCGATCCTCGCCGGGACAGGAACTATGGCTACACCTTC; CDR3 protein: CASSDPRRDRNYGYTF; J gene: TRBJ1-2; V gene: TRBV7-2; clone size: .; D gene: TRBD1
CDR3 DNA: TGTGCCACCAGCAGAGATCGGGATGAGCAGTTCTTC; CDR3 protein: CATSRDRDEQFF; J gene: TRBJ2-1; V gene: TRBV15; clone size: once; D gene: .
CDR3 DNA: TGTGCCAGCAGCTTCGGGACAGAGCTCTACGAGCAGTACTTC; CDR3 protein: CASSFGTELYEQYF; J gene: TRBJ2-7; V gene: TRBV5-6; clone size: .; D gene: TRBD1
CDR3 DNA: TGTGCCAGCAGCTTAGATTTGCCAGATACGCAGTATTTT; CDR3 protein: CASSLDLPDTQYF; J gene: TRBJ2-3; V gene: TRBV7-9; clone size: .; D gene: .
CDR3 DNA: TGTGCCAGCAGTTTATCCGGACTAGCGGGAGGAGACGAGCAGTACTTC; CDR3 protein: CASSLSGLAGGDEQYF; J gene: TRBJ2-7; V gene: TRBV28; clone size: .; D gene: TRBD2
CDR3 DNA: TGTGCCTGGAGGCCGGAATACAATGAGCAGTTCTTC; CDR3 protein: CAWRPEYNEQFF; J gene: TRBJ2-1; V gene: TRBV30; clone size: .; D gene: .
CDR3 DNA: TGTGCCCGGGAGGGGCGGGGGTACAATGAGCAGTTCTTC; CDR3 protein: CAREGRGYNEQFF; J gene: TRBJ2-1; V gene: TRBV30; clone size: .; D gene: TRBD2
CDR3 DNA: TGTGCCAGCAGTTTAGGACTCAGTGAGCAGTTCTTC; CDR3 protein: CASSLGLSEQFF; J gene: TRBJ2-1; V gene: TRBV28; clone size: .; D gene: .
CDR3 DNA: TGTGCCAGCAGCACCAACCCGGGACAGGGCTACAATGAGCAGTTCTTC; CDR3 protein: CASSTNPGQGYNEQFF; J gene: TRBJ2-1; V gene: TRBV9; clone size: .; D gene: TRBD1
CDR3 DNA: TGTGCCAGCAGCCAGGCCGGGACAGGGACCTACGAGCAGTACTTC; CDR3 protein: CASSQAGTGTYEQYF; J gene: TRBJ2-7; V gene: TRBV14; clone size: .; D gene: TRBD1
CDR3 DNA: TGTGCCAGCAGACGCGGACAGATCAACTATGGCTACACCTTC; CDR3 protein: CASRRGQINYGYTF; J gene: TRBJ1-2; V gene: TRBV6-5; clone size: .; D gene: .
CDR3 DNA: TGCGCCAGCAGCCCACAGGGGAGCTATGGCTACACCTTC; CDR3 protein: CASSPQGSYGYTF; J gene: TRBJ1-2; V gene: TRBV5-1; clone size: .; D gene: TRBD1
CDR3 DNA: TGTGCCAGCAGTGTCCGTCGGGGCAACACAGATACGCAGTATTTT; CDR3 protein: CASSVRRGNTDTQYF; J gene: TRBJ2-3; V gene: TRBV2; clone size: .; D gene: .
CDR3 DNA: TGTGCCACCAGCAGAGGACAGGGCGACGGCTACACCTTC; CDR3 protein: CATSRGQGDGYTF; J gene: TRBJ1-2; V gene: TRBV15; clone size: .; D gene: TRBD1
CDR3 DNA: TGTGCCAGCAGCGTGGGAACGGAAGAGACCCAGTACTTC; CDR3 protein: CASSVGTEETQYF; J gene: TRBJ2-5; V gene: TRBV9; clone size: .; D gene: .
CDR3 DNA: TGTGCCAGCAGCTGGCGACTAGCGGTGGACAATGAGCAGTTCTTC; CDR3 protein: CASSWRLAVDNEQFF; J gene: TRBJ2-1; V gene: TRBV4-2; clone size: .; D gene: TRBD2
CDR3 DNA: TGTGCCACCAGCAGATCCACGACCTACGAGCAGTACTTC; CDR3 protein: CATSRSTTYEQYF; J gene: TRBJ2-7; V gene: TRBV15; clone size: .; D gene: .
CDR3 DNA: TGCAGCGTCCAAGGACAGGGGGCCTATGGCTACACCTTC; CDR3 protein: CSVQGQGAYGYTF; J gene: TRBJ1-2; V gene: TRBV29-1; clone size: .; D gene: TRBD1
CDR3 DNA: TGCAGCGGCCGTCACCAAGAGACCCAGTACTTC; CDR3 protein: CSGRHQETQYF; J gene: TRBJ2-5; V gene: TRBV29-1; clone size: few; D gene: .
CDR3 DNA: TGTGCCAGCAGCCCAGGTGCAGGGAGAGAGACCCAGTACTTC; CDR3 protein: CASSPGAGRETQYF; J gene: TRBJ2-5; V gene: TRBV7-9; clone size: .; D gene: .
CDR3 DNA: TGCAGCGTTGAAGACCAGCGGGGGTTGGACGAGCAGTACTTC; CDR3 protein: CSVEDQRGLDEQYF; J gene: TRBJ2-7; V gene: TRBV29-1; clone size: .; D gene: TRBD2
CDR3 DNA: TGTGCCAGCAGCCCCTTAGCGCGTTTAGCGGGAGGTGAGCAGTTCTTC; CDR3 protein: CASSPLARLAGGEQFF; J gene: TRBJ2-1; V gene: TRBV14; clone size: .; D gene: TRBD2
CDR3 DNA: TGTGCCAGTAGGAAGGACAGGACCCTCGACAATGAGCAGTTCTTC; CDR3 protein: CASRKDRTLDNEQFF; J gene: TRBJ2-1; V gene: TRBV7-6; clone size: .; D gene: TRBD1
CDR3 DNA: TGTGCCAGCAGCTTGACAGGCTACAATGAGCAGTTCTTC; CDR3 protein: CASSLTGYNEQFF; J gene: TRBJ2-1; V gene: TRBV7-9; clone size: .; D gene: .